The 18 T cell receptor beta chains below were found in one sample sequenced in a study of blood T cell repertoires in COVID-19. TCRdb's copy holds only in-frame clones and misses some; the assay was immunoSEQ multiplex PCR. The repertoire holds 230,000 or so clones, with 75% to 90% as singletons. Sequences were obtained from peripheral blood. The origin of the receptors is a woman aged 40 to 49 who had recovered from COVID-19.

This clone was seen only a few times. The J gene is TRBJ2-3, the V gene TRBV7-2, with D tentatively TRBD2 (6 bases). There are 16 residues in the CDR3. The V end was cut by 4 bases, the J end by 3 bases, with 17 bases between. Looked up from germline, CDR1 is SGHTA and CDR2 is FQGNSA. Here the CDR3 reads CASSSPPEGWTDTQYF. The CDR3 nucleotides read TGTGCCAGCAGCTCCCCGCCGGAGGGTTGGACAGATACGCAGTATTTT.

The chain is built from TRBV24-1 and TRBJ2-5; maybe TRBD2 (6 bases). The V gene lost 6 bases and the J gene lost 1 base, with 14 bases spanning the gap. The V gene's germline CDR1 is KGHDR and CDR2 SFDVKD. The CDR3 extends over 15 amino acids. The DNA of the CDR3 is TGTGCCACCAGTACCAAACACGGGAGCCAAGAGACCCAGTACTTC. Its protein is CATSTKHGSQETQYF.

V is TRBV30 and J is TRBJ2-5; 10 positions agree with TRBD1. Germline CDR1 reads GTSNPN; CDR2 reads SVGIG (reference sequence). V lost 7 bases to trimming and J lost 1 base; unmatched junction nucleotides: 3. CDR3 length: 13 residues. The CDR3 sequence: CAYGTGAQETQYF. CDR3 nucleotide sequence: TGTGCCTACGGGACAGGGGCCCAAGAGACCCAGTACTTC.

CDR3 amino acids: CASSKARAGGGETQYF. DNA for the CDR3: TGTGCCAGCAGCAAGGCGCGCGCAGGGGGTGGAGAGACCCAGTACTTC. The rearrangement joins TRBV3-1 (or the pseudogene TRBV3-2) to TRBJ2-5; TRBD1 agrees at 7 bases. The V gene's germline CDR1 is LGHDT and CDR2 YNNKEL (reference sequence). V trimming: 5 bases; J trimming: 4 bases; junction bases outside the gene matches: 13. This CDR3 is 16 amino acids long.

This clone was detected only a few times. The chain is built from TRBV27 and TRBJ2-7; 10 positions agree with TRBD2. The germline V gene encodes CDR1 MNHEY and CDR2 SMNVEV (reference sequence). With V trimmed by 4 bases and J by 5 bases, 8 bases remained unmatched. The CDR3 has 15 residues. The CDR3 sequence: CASSSQRGGLHEQYF. CDR3 bases: TGTGCCAGCAGTTCACAGCGGGGGGGCCTCCACGAGCAGTACTTC.

The chain combines TRBV19 with TRBJ1-4, with D possibly TRBD1 on 5 matching bases. The CDR3 is made up of 11 amino acids. Germline V lookup: CDR1 LNHDA, CDR2 SQIVND (reference sequence). Trimming cost V 8 bases and J 8 bases, with 9 bases left between them. The CDR3: CASASGEKLFF. CDR3 coding DNA: TGTGCCAGTGCGTCAGGGGAAAAACTGTTTTTT. The whole variable domain, filled in from reference TRBV19 and TRBJ1-4, reads DGGITQSPKYLFRKEGQNVTLSCEQNLNHDAMYWYRQDPGQGLRLIYYSQIVNDFQKGDIAEGYSVSREKKESFPLTVTSAQKNPTAFYLCASASGEKLFFGSGTQLSVL.

The V and J genes are TRBV25-1 and TRBJ1-6; 10 positions match TRBD1. Germline V gene sequence: CDR1 MGHDK, CDR2 SYGVNS. This CDR3 spans 15 amino acids. The V segment lost 0 bases and the J segment 9 bases; nucleotides outside the gene matches: 2. The CDR3 sequence: CASSEYRQGASPLHF. CDR3 coding DNA: TGTGCCAGCAGTGAATACCGACAGGGGGCTTCACCCCTCCACTTT. The full variable domain, rest sourced from reference TRBV25-1 and TRBJ1-6, is EADIYQTPRYLVIGTGKKITLECSQTMGHDKMYWYQQDPGMELHLIHYSYGVNSTEKGDLSSESTVSRIRTEHFPLTLESARPSHTSQYLCASSEYRQGASPLHFGNGTRLTVT.

CDR3 residues: CASSPTSGGARTGELFF. CDR3 in DNA: TGTGCCAGCAGCCCTACTAGCGGGGGGGCCAGGACCGGGGAGCTGTTTTTT. This rearrangement joins TRBV5-4 to TRBJ2-2; TRBD2 matches at 13 bases. The V segment lost 4 bases and the J segment 5 bases; nucleotides outside the gene matches: 8. Germline assignment: CDR1 SGHNT and CDR2 YYREEE (reference sequence). This CDR3 is 17 amino acids long.

Here the CDR3 DNA reads TGTGCCAGCAGCCTCCTTAGTCCCGGGACAGGGGCGGCACCCCTCCACTTT. Its translation: CASSLLSPGTGAAPLHF. The chain recombines TRBV7-8 with TRBJ1-6; 10 positions agree with TRBD1. CDR1 is SGHVS and CDR2 is FQNEAQ in the germline V gene. Trimming removed 5 bases from V and 11 bases from J; junction bases left unmatched: 15. The CDR3 covers 17 residues.

The rearrangement links TRBV24-1 to TRBJ2-5; no clear D. The CDR3 contains 15 residues. Trimming removed 3 bases from V and 8 bases from J, with 18 bases in between. Per germline, CDR1 KGHDR and CDR2 SFDVKD. CDR3 sequence reads: CATSDTMGPGDTQYF. Here the CDR3 DNA reads TGTGCCACCAGTGATACCATGGGCCCCGGCGACACCCAGTACTTC.

The chain links TRBV10-3 to TRBJ1-6; tentatively, D is TRBD1 (5 bases). Germline values: CDR1 ENHRY, CDR2 SYGVKD. CDR3 size: 15 residues. V lost 5 bases, J lost 13 bases, and 21 bases lay in between. CDR3 region: CAISLEPGRGVPLHF. DNA of the CDR3: TGTGCCATCAGTTTAGAACCGGGACGCGGGGTCCCCCTCCACTTT.

The gene calls are TRBV11-3 and TRBJ2-1, with TRBD2 identical over 9 bases. Germline loops: CDR1 SGHNT, CDR2 YENEEA. The CDR3 contains 18 residues. J lost 4 bases, V lost 5 bases, and 15 bases had no gene match. CDR3 in DNA: TGTGCCAGCAGCGTGGGGGGAACTACTAGCGGGTCATACAATGAGCAGTTCTTC. Encoded protein: CASSVGGTTSGSYNEQFF.

The rearrangement links TRBV2 to TRBJ1-1; D remains ambiguous. The germline V gene has CDR1 SNHLY and CDR2 FYNNEI. CDR3 length equals 15 residues. The germline V and J ends were trimmed by 3 bases and 0 bases, with 11 bases remaining between them. CDR3 sequence reads: CASSELEVLNTEAFF. For the CDR3, the DNA is TGTGCCAGCAGTGAGTTAGAGGTCCTGAACACTGAAGCTTTCTTT.

This chain connects TRBV3-1 (or the pseudogene TRBV3-2) to TRBJ2-1; unclear D gene. Germline V CDR1 and CDR2: LGHDT, YNNKEL (reference sequence). This CDR3 is built from 13 residues. V was shortened by 2 bases and J by 6 bases, with 8 bases between the two germline ends. The CDR3 DNA follows: TGTGCCAGCAGCCAACAAAGAGCCAATGAGCAGTTCTTC. Translation: CASSQQRANEQFF.

About this clone: The same CDR3 also results from other DNA sequences found in this sample. The V call is TRBV5-4, the J call TRBJ1-6; TRBD1 is a possible D gene (5 bases). CDR3 length: 16 amino acids. V shed 1 base and J shed 7 bases, with 15 bases lying between them. The germline gives CDR1 SGHNT, CDR2 YYREEE (reference sequence). CDR3 protein: CASSLSGGRVNSPLHF. The CDR3, as DNA: TGTGCCAGCAGCTTGAGCGGGGGTCGAGTAAATTCACCCCTCCACTTT.

The rearrangement joins TRBV2 to TRBJ1-1; D is uncertain. This CDR3 contains 13 residues. V lost 2 bases and J 7 bases, leaving 11 bases between the germline ends. Germline CDR1 SNHLY, CDR2 FYNNEI. DNA for the CDR3: TGTGCCAGCAGTGAAATGGCGGCTTATGAAGCTTTCTTT. Translation: CASSEMAAYEAFF.

The chain links TRBV6-5 to TRBJ1-3; 11 bases line up with TRBD1. Germline trimming cut 6 bases from V and 8 bases from J; bases unmatched to any gene: 6. CDR1 is MNHEY, CDR2 SVGAGI, per germline. The CDR3 spans 14 residues. The CDR3 nucleotides read TGTGCCAGCAGCACCGGGACAGGGGGAGACACCATATATTTT. Protein: CASSTGTGGDTIYF.

The rearrangement uses TRBV12-5 and TRBJ2-1, with D tentatively TRBD2 (6 bases). The CDR3 is 16 residues long. V dropped 7 bases and J dropped 0 bases, with 16 bases sitting between them. Germline V gene sequence: CDR1 LGHNT, CDR2 FRNRAP. As DNA, the CDR3 is TGTGCTAGTGTTGAGACTCGGGGGAGCTCCTACAATGAGCAGTTCTTC. Its translation is CASVETRGSSYNEQFF.